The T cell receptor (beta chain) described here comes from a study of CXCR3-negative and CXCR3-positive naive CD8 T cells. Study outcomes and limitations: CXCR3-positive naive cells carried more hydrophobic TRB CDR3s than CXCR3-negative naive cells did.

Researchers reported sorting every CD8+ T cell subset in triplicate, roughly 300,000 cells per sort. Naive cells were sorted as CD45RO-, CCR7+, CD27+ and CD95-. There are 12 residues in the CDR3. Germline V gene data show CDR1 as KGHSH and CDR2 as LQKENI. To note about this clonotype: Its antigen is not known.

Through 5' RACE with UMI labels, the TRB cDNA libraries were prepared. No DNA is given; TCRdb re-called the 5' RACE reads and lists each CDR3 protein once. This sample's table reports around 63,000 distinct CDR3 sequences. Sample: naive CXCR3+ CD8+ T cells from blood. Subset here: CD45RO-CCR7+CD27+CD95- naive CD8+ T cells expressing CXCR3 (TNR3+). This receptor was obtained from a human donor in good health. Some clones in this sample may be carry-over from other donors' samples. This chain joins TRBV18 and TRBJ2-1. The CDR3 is CASSPPGDEQFF.